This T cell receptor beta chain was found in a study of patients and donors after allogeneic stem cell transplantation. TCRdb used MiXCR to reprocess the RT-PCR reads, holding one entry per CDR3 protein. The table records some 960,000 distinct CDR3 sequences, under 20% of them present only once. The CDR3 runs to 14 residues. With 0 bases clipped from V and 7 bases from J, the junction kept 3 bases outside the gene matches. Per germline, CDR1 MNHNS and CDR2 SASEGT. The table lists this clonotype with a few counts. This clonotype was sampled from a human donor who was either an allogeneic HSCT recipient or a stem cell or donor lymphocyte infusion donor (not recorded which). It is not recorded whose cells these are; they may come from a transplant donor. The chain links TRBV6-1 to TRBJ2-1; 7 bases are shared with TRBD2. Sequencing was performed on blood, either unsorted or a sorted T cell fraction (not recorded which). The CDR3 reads CASSEASGVNEQFF. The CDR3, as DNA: TGTGCCAGCAGTGAAGCGAGCGGGGTAAATGAGCAGTTCTTC.